The 31 T cell receptor beta chains below all came from one sample that was sequenced in a study of post-analysis software for immune sequencing data. Study-wide findings and caveats: Patients showed TRBV5-6, TRBV5-1 and TRBV20-1 among a few TRBV segments more frequent than in controls.

No antigens are known for them. Every TCR beta cDNA library bore unique molecular identifiers. TCRdb passed the PCR reads through MiXCR, listing each CDR3 protein once. In the table there are roughly 800,000 distinct CDR3 sequences, 40% to 55% of which are singletons. Sequencing was performed on blood. The origin of the receptors is a girl under 18 with multiple sclerosis.

The genes are TRBV20-1 and TRBJ2-7; the match to TRBD2 covers 15 bases. Germline trimming cut 3 bases from V and 4 bases from J; bases unmatched to any gene: 7. Germline values: CDR1 DFQATT, CDR2 SNEGSKA (reference sequence). CDR3 length: 16 residues. The CDR3, as DNA: TGCAGTGCTAGGGGACTAGCGGGAGGCGGTGGGTACGAGCAGTACTTC. Translating it yields CSARGLAGGGGYEQYF.

The J gene is TRBJ2-7, the V gene TRBV5-6; D is unresolved. CDR1 and CDR2 (germline): SGHDT, YYEEEE. The CDR3 totals 13 residues. V lost 1 base and J lost 4, with 9 bases in between. The CDR3 sequence is CASSLISRYEQYF. The CDR3 nucleotides read TGTGCCAGCAGCTTGATTAGCAGGTACGAGCAGTACTTC.

The chain carries TRBV2 and TRBJ1-2; 10 bases fit TRBD1. The J segment lost 0 bases and the V segment lost 7 bases, leaving 14 bases of the junction unmatched. This CDR3 region has 18 residues. CDR1 and CDR2 from the germline V gene are SNHLY and FYNNEI. CDR3 protein: CASTKLPGQGPANYGYTF. In nucleotides, the CDR3 is TGTGCCAGCACCAAATTACCGGGACAGGGGCCAGCTAACTATGGCTACACCTTC.

The chain has TRBV24-1 and TRBJ2-4; TRBD1 aligns across 7 bases. The CDR3 loop spans 18 amino acids. V trimming: 4 bases; J trimming: 5 bases; junction bases outside the gene matches: 16. CDR1 and CDR2 from the germline V gene are KGHDR and SFDVKD. CDR3 DNA: TGTGCCACCAGTGAACCTCGACAGGGAGCGAATCTGCAAAACATTCAGTACTTC. Protein: CATSEPRQGANLQNIQYF.

This clonotype occurred a few times. In DNA, the CDR3 is TGTGCCAGCAGCCCCGGGGCCCACTCTGGCGATGAGCAGTTCTTC. Protein sequence: CASSPGAHSGDEQFF. V is TRBV7-9 and J is TRBJ2-1; D assignment may be TRBD1 or TRBD2 (5 bases each). This CDR3 has 15 residues. Germline CDR1 SEHNR, CDR2 FQNEAQ (reference sequence). V lost 5 bases and J 8 bases, leaving 19 bases between the germline ends.

This clonotype was found a few times. The V call is TRBV7-2, the J call TRBJ2-7; tentatively, D is TRBD2 (6 bases). Per germline, CDR1 SGHTA and CDR2 FQGNSA. V lost 5 bases and J 0 bases, leaving 14 bases between the germline ends. There are 15 residues in the CDR3. This chain's CDR3 is CASSAGPGASYEQYF. As DNA, the CDR3 is TGTGCCAGCAGCGCGGGGCCGGGTGCCTCCTACGAGCAGTACTTC.

The chain carries TRBV29-1 and TRBJ2-7, with a tentative D call TRBD1 (6 bases). There are 11 residues in the CDR3. V was clipped by 4 bases and J by 5 bases, with 9 bases between them. The V gene's germline CDR1 is SQVTM and CDR2 ANQGSEA. The CDR3 sequence: CSVGDKNEQYF. As DNA, the CDR3 is TGCAGCGTTGGGGACAAGAACGAGCAGTACTTC.

V is TRBV11-2 and J is TRBJ1-2, with D maybe TRBD1 (6 bases). CDR1 is SGHAT and CDR2 is FQNNGV in the germline V gene. The CDR3 length is 16 residues. Trimming took off 1 base at V and 6 bases at J, with 18 bases between the two ends. The CDR3 region is CASSLGRLQGHDGYTF. CDR3 DNA: TGTGCCAGCAGCTTAGGGCGTTTACAGGGTCACGATGGCTACACCTTC.

In its sample, this clonotype was seen many times. The rearrangement joins TRBV12-3 or TRBV12-4 to TRBJ1-1; 7 nucleotides align to TRBD1. There are 14 residues in the CDR3. V lost 6 bases to trimming and J lost 1 base; unmatched junction nucleotides: 5. The CDR3 loop is CASSRQGRNTEAFF. The CDR3 coding sequence is TGTGCCAGCAGCCGACAGGGACGGAACACTGAAGCTTTCTTT.

This chain connects TRBV7-9 to TRBJ2-1; 10 bases line up with TRBD1. Germline assignment: CDR1 SEHNR and CDR2 FQNEAQ (reference sequence). Germline trimming cut 3 bases from V and 1 base from J; bases unmatched to any gene: 3. This CDR3 contains 16 residues. The CDR3 protein is CASSLGDRGSYNEQFF. CDR3 bases: TGTGCCAGCAGCTTGGGGGACAGGGGTTCCTACAATGAGCAGTTCTTC.

V and J are TRBV6-5 and TRBJ2-1; 8 positions match TRBD1. The DNA matches TRBJ2-7 better at its end, which makes the J call doubtful. The CDR3 spans 14 residues. Germline-derived CDR1 and CDR2 are MNHEY and SVGAGI. CDR3 sequence reads: CASTDGQGYHEQYF. CDR3 coding DNA: TGTGCCAGCACCGACGGACAGGGATACCACGAGCAGTACTTC.

The chain couples TRBV7-2 to TRBJ2-7, with 11 positions matching TRBD1. Germline CDR1 reads SGHTA; CDR2 reads FQGNSA. The CDR3 covers 18 residues. V was clipped by 3 bases and J by 6 bases; unmatched bases: 16. CDR3 in DNA: TGTGCCAGCAGCTTGTGGGGACAGGGGGATGGTGTTACTACCGAGCAGTACTTC. Translating it yields CASSLWGQGDGVTTEQYF.

This clonotype was counted between two and nine times. CDR3 coding DNA: TGTGCCAGCAGCCAGGAAGGGACCTACGAGCAGTACTTC. Its protein is CASSQEGTYEQYF. V and J are TRBV12-3 or TRBV12-4 and TRBJ2-5, with no clear D. The DNA matches TRBJ2-7 better at its end, which makes the J call doubtful. CDR3 length equals 13 residues.

V gene TRBV3-1 combines with J gene TRBJ2-1; the match to TRBD2 covers 13 bases. J lost 6 bases, V lost 1 base, and 6 bases had no gene match. Germline V gene data show CDR1 as LGHDT and CDR2 as YNNKEL (reference sequence). The CDR3 runs 17 residues. The CDR3 region has the DNA TGTGCCAGCAGCCAAGCACGGACTAGCGGGAGCTTCAATGAGCAGTTCTTC. Amino acid sequence: CASSQARTSGSFNEQFF.

This chain joins TRBV27 and TRBJ1-1; the D is unclear. This CDR3 contains 13 residues. Germline loops: CDR1 MNHEY, CDR2 SMNVEV (reference sequence). V lost 3 bases, J lost 10 bases, and 15 bases lay in between. DNA of the CDR3: TGTGCCAGCAGTTTCCGAAGGCGCTCGGTAGCTTTCTTT. This encodes CASSFRRRSVAFF.

This rearrangement joins TRBV29-1 to TRBJ1-1, with TRBD1 matching 8 bases. This CDR3 is built from 11 residues. The germline V gene has CDR1 SQVTM and CDR2 ANQGSEA. J was trimmed by 9 bases and V by 7 bases; bases with no gene match: 7. DNA of the CDR3: TGCAGCGAATCAACAGGGGGTAAAGCTTTCTTT. This gives the protein CSESTGGKAFF. Drawing the rest from reference TRBV29-1 and TRBJ1-1, the complete variable domain is SAVISQKPSRDICQRGTSLTIQCQVDSQVTMMFWYRQQPGQSLTLIATANQGSEATYESGFVIDKFPISRPNLTFSTLTVSNMSPEDSSIYLCSESTGGKAFFGQGTRLTVV.

This chain uses TRBV6-5 with TRBJ2-1; D may correspond to TRBD1 or TRBD2 (5 bases each). V lost 8 bases, J lost 8 bases, and 16 bases lay in between. CDR3 length: 13 amino acids. The germline gives CDR1 MNHEY, CDR2 SVGAGI. In DNA, the CDR3 is TGTGCCAGCTGGGACCCATTAGACGATGAGCAGTTCTTC. Residues: CASWDPLDDEQFF.

This clonotype was seen only a few times. This chain uses TRBV10-1 with TRBJ2-4; tentatively, D is TRBD2 (6 bases). CDR1 WNHNN and CDR2 SYGVQD come from the germline V gene (reference sequence). The CDR3 contains 18 residues. V lost 2 bases and J 2 bases, leaving 19 bases between the germline ends. CDR3 sequence: CASSELILSGPPKNIQYF. The CDR3 region has the DNA TGCGCCAGCAGTGAGCTCATCCTAAGCGGGCCTCCCAAAAACATTCAGTACTTC.

This chain connects TRBV4-3 to TRBJ2-7; a weak D match, TRBD2 (6 bases). Germline V gives CDR1 LGHNA, CDR2 YSLEER. The CDR3 covers 13 residues. Trimming took 3 bases from V and 6 from J, leaving 12 bases between them. The CDR3 here is CASSQGRGIEQYF. The CDR3, as DNA: TGCGCCAGCAGCCAGGGACGGGGGATCGAGCAGTACTTC.

This clonotype was observed a few times. J is TRBJ2-6 and V is TRBV7-2, with 10 bases that match TRBD1. Germline values: CDR1 SGHTA, CDR2 FQGNSA. V was pared by 3 bases and J by 0 bases, with 8 bases of the junction left unmatched. The CDR3 spans 19 residues. CDR3 bases: TGTGCCAGCAGCTTGGGAGACAGGGGGCCAAACTCTGGGGCCAACGTCCTGACTTTC. The encoded protein is CASSLGDRGPNSGANVLTF.

For the CDR3, the DNA is TGTGCCACCAGTGATTCCAGACGGGAGTACCCCAACGTCCTGACTTTC. It is translated as CATSDSRREYPNVLTF. V usage is TRBV24-1 and J usage is TRBJ2-6; possibly TRBD2 for D (6 bases). CDR1 is KGHDR and CDR2 is SFDVKD in the germline V gene. V lost 2 bases and J 8 bases, leaving 15 bases between the germline ends. The CDR3 runs to 16 residues.

This sequence joins TRBV20-1 and TRBJ1-5, with 8 bases fitting TRBD1. V shed 5 bases and J 4 bases; nucleotides not matched to a gene: 16. Per germline, CDR1 DFQATT and CDR2 SNEGSKA (reference sequence). This CDR3 region has 17 residues. Here the CDR3 reads CSAASGQDTLRNQPQHF. CDR3 coding DNA: TGCAGTGCTGCTTCGGGACAGGATACCCTAAGGAATCAGCCCCAGCATTTT.

CDR3: CASSKGYEGSGPAANTGELFF. The CDR3 region has the DNA TGTGCCAGCAGCAAAGGGTACGAGGGTAGCGGGCCAGCGGCGAACACCGGGGAGCTGTTTTTT. The chain carries TRBV21-1 and TRBJ2-2; the D segment call TRBD2 is taken from the table without a DNA check. TRBV21-1 is annotated as a pseudogene. The CDR3 length is 21 residues.

In regard to this clonotype: Relative to the germline gene, one junction end is altered; a read error may explain this. The rearrangement links TRBV7-7 to TRBJ2-2; 12 nucleotides line up with TRBD2. Germline loops: CDR1 SSHAT, CDR2 FNYEAQ (reference sequence). The CDR3 totals 19 residues. Here the CDR3 reads CASSLARSSGRAVTGELFF. DNA for the CDR3: TGTGCTAGCAGCTTAGCGCGGTCTAGCGGGAGGGCTGTCACCGGGGAGCTGTTTTTT. Combining the CDR3 with reference TRBV7-7 and TRBJ2-2 gives the whole variable domain GAGVSQSPRYKVTKRGQDVTLRCDPISSHATLYWYQQALGQGPEFLTYFNYEAQPDKSGLPSDRFSAERPEGSISTLTIQRTEQRDSAMYRCASSLARSSGRAVTGELFFGEGSRLTVL.

The chain has TRBV7-2 and TRBJ2-3; 7 bases line up with TRBD2. The junction had 5 bases not matched to a gene; V was cut back by 2 bases and J by 0 bases. There are 16 residues in the CDR3. Germline V gene lookup returns CDR1 SGHTA and CDR2 FQGNSA. CDR3 sequence (DNA): TGTGCCAGCAGCTTACAATCTAGCGGTAGCACAGATACGCAGTATTTT. This gives the protein CASSLQSSGSTDTQYF.

Concerning this clonotype: Its ends do not fully match the called genes, so a read error is possible. The chain uses TRBV7-7 and TRBJ2-7, with D uncertain. From germline, CDR1 is SSHAT and CDR2 FNYEAQ (reference sequence). The CDR3 covers 13 residues. Written as DNA, the CDR3 is TGTGCTAGCAGCTTGGACGACAACTACGAGCAGTACTTC. Translated: CASSLDDNYEQYF.

This clonotype was counted ten times or more. A much larger clone differs from this one at a single base, so this may be a read error. The chain joins TRBV20-1 to TRBJ2-1; perhaps D is TRBD1 or TRBD2 (5 bases each). The CDR3 consists of 12 residues. Germline assignment: CDR1 DFQATT and CDR2 SNEGSKA (reference sequence). The CDR3 here is CRARGVGAEQFF. The DNA for the CDR3 is TGCAGGGCTAGAGGGGTAGGGGCTGAGCAGTTCTTC.

The chain carries TRBV12-3 or TRBV12-4 and TRBJ2-5; D may be TRBD2 (5 bases). The closer fit of TRBJ2-7 to the DNA end suggests the J call may be wrong. There are 12 residues in the CDR3. Written as DNA, the CDR3 is TGTGCCAGCAGTGGACTGTCGCACGAGCAGTACTTC. This codes for CASSGLSHEQYF.

The chain links TRBV12-3 or TRBV12-4 to TRBJ2-5, with D possibly being TRBD2 (6 bases). With 6 bases removed from V and 11 bases from J, the gap between germline ends came to 19 bases. The CDR3 covers 13 residues. CDR3 in DNA: TGTGCCAGCAGGCTCCCGGCCTCCCGGGAGCAGTACTTC. Protein sequence: CASRLPASREQYF.

The V call is TRBV5-6, the J call TRBJ2-1, with a tentative D call TRBD1 (6 bases). Germline CDR1 reads SGHDT; CDR2 reads YYEEEE. Trimming shortened V by 4 bases and J by 8 bases, and 13 bases separated the two germline ends. The CDR3 has 13 amino acids. CDR3 DNA: TGTGCCAGCAGCATAACAGGGTCCGATGAGCAGTTCTTC. This sequence encodes CASSITGSDEQFF.

The chain recombines TRBV9 with TRBJ2-7; 10 bases are shared with TRBD1. The CDR3 totals 15 residues. The germline V gene has CDR1 SGDLS and CDR2 YYNGEE. V lost 3 bases, J lost 4 bases, and 7 bases stayed unmatched. This CDR3 is CASSGPTGGPYEQYF. CDR3 sequence (DNA): TGTGCCAGCAGCGGGCCGACAGGGGGCCCGTACGAGCAGTACTTC. The full variable domain, rest sourced from reference TRBV9 and TRBJ2-7, is DSGVTQTPKHLITATGQRVTLRCSPRSGDLSVYWYQQSLDQGLQFLIQYYNGEERAKGNILERFSAQQFPDLHSELNLSSLELGDSALYFCASSGPTGGPYEQYFGPGTRLTVT.